This T cell receptor (beta chain) was profiled in a study of T cell responses to AZD1222 COVID-19 vaccine. The CDR3 spans 15 residues. V dropped 1 base and J dropped 7; count of bases not matched to a gene: 4. Per the germline V gene, CDR1 is LGHNA and CDR2 is YSLEER. Clones were sequenced by immunoSEQ multiplex PCR, and TCRdb holds only the in-frame ones, with some missing. The data contain some 150,000 clones, 85% to 90% of them seen just once; the ten biggest clones take up 1.5% to 2%. The receptor was derived from an adult in good health. The material sequenced was peripheral blood, taken on day 0 of AZD1222 vaccination. This chain uses TRBV4-3 with TRBJ2-1; 10 bases are a match to TRBD2. The CDR3: CASSQVSSGSNEQFF. Written as DNA, the CDR3 is TGCGCCAGCAGCCAAGTGTCTAGCGGGAGTAATGAGCAGTTCTTC.